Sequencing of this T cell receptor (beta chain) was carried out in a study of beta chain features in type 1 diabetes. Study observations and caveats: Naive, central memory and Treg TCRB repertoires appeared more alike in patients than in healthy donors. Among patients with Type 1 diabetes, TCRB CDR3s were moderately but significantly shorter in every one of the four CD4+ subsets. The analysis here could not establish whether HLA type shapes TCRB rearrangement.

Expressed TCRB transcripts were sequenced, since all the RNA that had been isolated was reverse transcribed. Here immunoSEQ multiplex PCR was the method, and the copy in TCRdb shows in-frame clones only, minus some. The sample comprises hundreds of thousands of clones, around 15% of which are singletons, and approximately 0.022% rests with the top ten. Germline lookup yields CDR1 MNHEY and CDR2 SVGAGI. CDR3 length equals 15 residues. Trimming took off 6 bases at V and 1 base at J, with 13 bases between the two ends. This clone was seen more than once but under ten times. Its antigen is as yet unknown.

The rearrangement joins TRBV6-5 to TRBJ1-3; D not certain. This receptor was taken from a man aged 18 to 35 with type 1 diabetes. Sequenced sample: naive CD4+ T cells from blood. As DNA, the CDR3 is TGTGCCAGCAGGGGCAGCTCGACTTCTGGAAACACCATATATTTT. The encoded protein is CASRGSSTSGNTIYF.